These T cell receptor beta chains were read from a single sample in a study of PD-L1 blockade in urothelial cancer. Produced via immunoSEQ multiplex PCR; TCRdb's table is partial and in-frame only. The sample consists of about 84,000 clones, 90% of them appearing once. The material was PBMCs, obtained around atezolizumab (anti-PD-L1) treatment. These receptors all come from a man between 60 and 75 years old with urothelial cancer. The CDR3 runs from the conserved cysteine through the conserved F or W. The order of the fields is V gene, J gene, clone size, D gene, CDR3 DNA, CDR3 protein. A D gene is named only where the DNA matches it firmly. Some rows mark clone size as missing; the rest say once, few, many or name a class of expanded clone.

TRBV18,TRBJ2-5,-,TRBD1,TGTGCCAGCTCACCCCCTCAACAGGGGGCGTTTCGAGAGACCCAGTACTTC,CASSPPQQGAFRETQYF
TRBV4-3,TRBJ2-5,-,-,TGCGCCAGCAGCCAAGATCTGGGGGCTCAGTACTTC,CASSQDLGAQYF
TRBV10-3,TRBJ2-1,-,TRBD1,TGTGCCATCAGTTCACAGGGGGCAAATGAGCAGTTCTTC,CAISSQGANEQFF
TRBV21-1,TRBJ2-7,-,-,TGTGCCAGCAGCAAGTCTCGGGAATTCAAGGGAATGTACGAGCAGTACTTC,CASSKSREFKGMYEQYF
TRBV7-2,TRBJ1-2,-,TRBD1,TGTGCCAGCAGCTCGACAGGGCATGGCTACACCTTC,CASSSTGHGYTF
TRBV5-1,TRBJ2-5,-,TRBD2,TGCGCCAGCAGCTCCATTCCGGGGACTAGCGGCCAAGAGACCCAGTACTTC,CASSSIPGTSGQETQYF
TRBV5-1,TRBJ1-1,once,-,TGCGCCAGCAGCTTGGATACGGACAAGAACACTGAAGCTTTCTTT,CASSLDTDKNTEAFF
TRBV30,TRBJ2-5,-,-,TGTGCCTGGAGTGTACCGGGTCAAGAGACCCAGTACTTC,CAWSVPGQETQYF
TRBV10-3,TRBJ2-7,-,-,TGTGCCATCAGATCGCACAGCCACTACGAGCAGTACTTC,CAIRSHSHYEQYF
TRBV6-1,TRBJ2-3,once,-,TGTGCCAGCGAGTTGGGCGGGACTACAGATACGCAGTATTTT,CASELGGTTDTQYF
TRBV5-1,TRBJ2-7,-,TRBD2,TGCGCCAGCAGGGACGTAGCGGGAGCGTCCGGGGGCGAGCAGTACTTC,CASRDVAGASGGEQYF
TRBV18,TRBJ2-7,-,TRBD2,TGTGCCAGCTCACCACTTTCGAGCGGGGGCCATTCGAGCGAGCAGTACTTC,CASSPLSSGGHSSEQYF
TRBV19,TRBJ1-2,once,TRBD1,TGTGCCAGTAGTAGGACAGGGATTGAGGGCTACACCTTC,CASSRTGIEGYTF
TRBV7-2,TRBJ2-1,once,TRBD2,TGTGCCAGCACATATGGACTAGCGGACTACAATGAGCAGTTCTTC,CASTYGLADYNEQFF
TRBV7-6,TRBJ2-5,-,TRBD1,TGTGCCAGCAGCATCGGACAGGGTCAGGGGGAGACCCAGTACTTC,CASSIGQGQGETQYF
TRBV28,TRBJ2-7,-,TRBD1,TGTGCCAGCAGTTTACCCGGGACAGGGGCTTACGAGCAGTACTTC,CASSLPGTGAYEQYF
TRBV5-6,TRBJ2-2,-,TRBD1,TGTGCCAGCAGCAACCACCACCGACAGGGGGCGCGCACCGGGGAGCTGTTTTTT,CASSNHHRQGARTGELFF
TRBV4-2,TRBJ2-1,few,-,TGTGCCAGCAGCCAAGGGACGCGGGGCGTGGACAATGAGCAGTTCTTC,CASSQGTRGVDNEQFF
TRBV19,TRBJ2-3,-,-,TGTGCCAGTAGTACGGCGACAGACTCTACGCAGTATTTT,CASSTATDSTQYF
TRBV7-2,TRBJ2-7,once,TRBD2,TGTGCCAGCAGCTTAACAGTGACGGGACTAGCGGGAGAATATCACGAGCAGTACTTC,CASSLTVTGLAGEYHEQYF
TRBV23-1,TRBJ2-7,few,-,TGCGCCAGCAGTCAAGAGGGGGATTCCTACGAGCAGTACTTC,CASSQEGDSYEQYF
TRBV7-2,TRBJ2-1,-,TRBD2,TGTGCCAGCAGCTTAGAGGTGGGGCGGGGGGGCTCCTACAATGAGCAGTTCTTC,CASSLEVGRGGSYNEQFF
TRBV15,TRBJ2-7,-,TRBD1,TGTGCCACCAGCAGACCAGGACAGGACGAGCAGTACTTC,CATSRPGQDEQYF
TRBV6-6,TRBJ2-7,-,TRBD2,TGTGCCAGCAGTTATTTTAGCGGGGGGGCAGGGTACGAGCAGTACTTC,CASSYFSGGAGYEQYF
TRBV5-8,TRBJ1-2,-,-,TGTGCCAGCAACGTTGGGAGGGCGAACTATGGCTACACCTTC,CASNVGRANYGYTF
TRBV7-9,TRBJ1-2,-,-,TGTGCCAGCAGCTTAATTGCGGCCCGGTCCCTCTATGGCTACACCTTC,CASSLIAARSLYGYTF
TRBV5-4,TRBJ2-3,-,TRBD2,TGTGCCAGCAGCCCTCCGGGACTAGCGGGAACAGATACGCAGTATTTT,CASSPPGLAGTDTQYF
TRBV7-2,TRBJ2-7,-,TRBD2,TGTGCCAGCAGCGCCCAATGGGGGGGCGAGCAGTACTTC,CASSAQWGGEQYF
TRBV6-5,TRBJ2-3,-,-,TGTGCCAGCAGTTCCTTAGATACGCAGTATTTT,CASSSLDTQYF
TRBV4-3,TRBJ2-1,-,-,TGCGCCAGCAGCCAAGATCCGAATAAGAAGGGGTCCCTCTCCTACAATGAGCAGTTCTTC,CASSQDPNKKGSLSYNEQFF
TRBV9,TRBJ2-5,-,TRBD1,TGTGCCAGCAGCGTAGACTGGACAGGGGAAGAGACCCAGTACTTC,CASSVDWTGEETQYF